These 30 T cell receptor beta chains were sequenced from one sample in a study of shared clonotypes between healthy human individuals. The protocol was immunoSEQ multiplex PCR, while the TCRdb copy is restricted to in-frame clones and leaves out a portion. The sample lists about 530,000 clones; about 79% were seen once. The sample comprised PBMCs. The receptor set was obtained from a woman in her forties in good health. Some clones in this sample may be carry-over from other donors' samples.

The rearrangement joins TRBV5-5 to TRBJ2-6, with a weak D call TRBD2 (6 bases). V was cut by 6 bases and J by 2 bases, with 15 bases left in between. The length of the CDR3 is 16 residues. Germline V gene sequence: CDR1 SGHKS, CDR2 YYEKEE (reference sequence). The CDR3 loop reads CASTLLGGTGANVLTF. CDR3 nucleotide sequence: TGTGCCAGCACCCTTTTGGGGGGAACTGGGGCCAACGTCCTGACTTTC. The variable domain in full, with the rest retrieved from reference TRBV5-5 and TRBJ2-6, is DAGVTQSPTHLIKTRGQQVTLRCSPISGHKSVSWYQQVLGQGPQFIFQYYEKEERGRGNFPDRFSARQFPNYSSELNVNALLLGDSALYLCASTLLGGTGANVLTFGAGSRLTVL.

The V call is TRBV7-9, the J call TRBJ1-2, with D perhaps TRBD1 (6 bases). CDR3 length: 13 residues. Germline V CDR1 and CDR2: SEHNR, FQNEAQ (reference sequence). V gave up 5 bases and J gave up 7 bases, with 14 bases separating them. CDR3 residues: CASSANRDGGYTF. Written as DNA, the CDR3 is TGTGCCAGCAGCGCTAACAGGGATGGTGGCTACACCTTC.

This chain connects TRBV27 to TRBJ1-5; D gene ambiguous. Germline V gene data show CDR1 as MNHEY and CDR2 as SMNVEV (reference sequence). This CDR3 spans 15 amino acids. Trimming pared 0 bases from V and 2 bases from J, leaving 8 bases between. CDR3 DNA: TGTGCCAGCAGTTTATCGGGCTGGGGCAATCAGCCCCAGCATTTT. Protein: CASSLSGWGNQPQHF.

J is TRBJ2-7 and V is TRBV6-5, with TRBD1 as a possible D gene (6 bases). Trimming shortened V by 5 bases and J by 1 base, and 15 bases separated the two germline ends. CDR3 length: 15 amino acids. Germline loops: CDR1 MNHEY, CDR2 SVGAGI. The CDR3 DNA follows: TGTGCCAGCAGTCCAGCAGGGGACATGTCCTACGAGCAGTACTTC. It specifies CASSPAGDMSYEQYF.

The V call is TRBV5-8, the J call TRBJ2-2; D possibly corresponds to TRBD2 (6 bases). This CDR3 is built from 15 residues. Trimming pared 4 bases from V and 5 bases from J, leaving 15 bases between. Germline CDR1 is SGHTS and CDR2 is YDEGEE. Here the CDR3 DNA reads TGTGCCAGCAGCCAAGATCACGGGAGTACCGGGGAGCTGTTTTTT. It encodes CASSQDHGSTGELFF.

V usage is TRBV7-9 and J usage is TRBJ1-2; no clear D gene. The V end was cut by 1 base, the J end by 8 bases, with 11 bases between. CDR1 is SEHNR and CDR2 is FQNEAQ in the germline V gene (reference sequence). The CDR3 loop spans 13 amino acids. CDR3 nucleotide sequence: TGTGCCAGCAGCTTAGATCCGAGACGAGGCTACACCTTC. Its translation is CASSLDPRRGYTF. Looking up the rest from reference TRBV7-9 and TRBJ1-2 gives the full variable domain: DTGVSQNPRHKITKRGQNVTFRCDPISEHNRLYWYRQTLGQGPEFLTYFQNEAQLEKSRLLSDRFSAERPKGSFSTLEIQRTEQGDSAMYLCASSLDPRRGYTFGSGTRLTVV.

This chain uses TRBV19 with TRBJ2-5; a possible D gene is TRBD2 (6 bases). This CDR3 is built from 14 residues. Germline-derived CDR1 and CDR2 are LNHDA and SQIVND (reference sequence). V was pared by 5 bases and J by 1 base, with 11 bases between. This CDR3 reads CASSPRGTQETQYF. CDR3 DNA: TGTGCCAGTAGTCCGCGCGGGACCCAAGAGACCCAGTACTTC. The full variable domain, in which reference TRBV19 and TRBJ2-5 provide the parts outside the CDR3, is DGGITQSPKYLFRKEGQNVTLSCEQNLNHDAMYWYRQDPGQGLRLIYYSQIVNDFQKGDIAEGYSVSREKKESFPLTVTSAQKNPTAFYLCASSPRGTQETQYFGPGTRLLVL.

This clone was counted many times. Other DNA sequences in this sample translate to the same CDR3. The V gene is TRBV2, the J gene TRBJ2-7, with a possible D match to TRBD2 (5 bases). Germline V gene lookup returns CDR1 SNHLY and CDR2 FYNNEI. V was cut by 7 bases and J by 4 bases, with 8 bases left in between. This CDR3 has 11 amino acids. The CDR3 protein is CASTREYEQYF. CDR3 coding DNA: TGTGCCAGCACTAGGGAGTACGAGCAGTACTTC.

CDR3 sequence: CATSRDGNTIYF. The CDR3 DNA reads TGTGCCACCAGCAGAGATGGAAACACCATATATTTT. This chain uses TRBV15 with TRBJ1-3; D unresolved. The CDR3 consists of 12 residues. V lost 0 bases to trimming and J lost 3 bases, with 0 bases between them. Germline lookup yields CDR1 LNHNV and CDR2 YYDKDF (reference sequence).

This clone was counted between two and nine times. J is TRBJ1-2 and V is TRBV6-1, with 7 positions matching TRBD1. The germline gives CDR1 MNHNS, CDR2 SASEGT. Trimming took 6 bases from V and 5 from J; bases not matched to a gene: 6. The CDR3 is 13 residues long. CDR3 sequence reads: CASREDRLYGYTF. The CDR3 DNA reads as TGTGCCAGCAGAGAGGACAGGCTTTATGGCTACACCTTC.

V gene TRBV18 combines with J gene TRBJ2-5, with D maybe TRBD2 (7 bases). The germline V gene has CDR1 KGHSH and CDR2 LQKENI. The CDR3 totals 14 residues. V was cut by 3 bases and J by 5 bases, with 13 bases left in between. CDR3 bases: TGTGCCAGCTCACCGGGCAGGGGAGGGGAGACCCAGTACTTC. This encodes CASSPGRGGETQYF.

This clone came up a few times. V usage is TRBV4-3 and J usage is TRBJ2-1; D might be TRBD2 (5 bases). V lost 2 bases to trimming and J lost 6 bases, with 20 bases between them. Germline assignment: CDR1 LGHNA and CDR2 YSLEER. This CDR3 contains 17 residues. The CDR3 bases are TGCGCCAGCAGCCAATTCTTTCTAGTCCGGGGTGGCAATGAGCAGTTCTTC. This translates into CASSQFFLVRGGNEQFF.

The V and J genes are TRBV6-1 and TRBJ1-2; D might be TRBD1 (5 bases). Per germline, CDR1 MNHNS and CDR2 SASEGT. The CDR3 covers 13 residues. Trimming cost V 10 bases and J 5 bases, with 17 bases left between them. The CDR3 DNA sequence: TGTGCCATCTATAATCAGGGAGGGTATGGCTACACCTTC. Translation gives CAIYNQGGYGYTF.

The chain joins TRBV10-3 to TRBJ2-2, with 7 bases lining up with TRBD2. V lost 10 bases to trimming and J lost 8 bases; unmatched junction nucleotides: 16. The germline CDR1 and CDR2 sequences are ENHRY and SYGVKD. CDR3 length: 15 residues. Here the CDR3 DNA reads TGTGCCACCCAACGAGGGGACGGGAGGACAGGGGAGCTGTTTTTT. Its translation is CATQRGDGRTGELFF.

The chain carries TRBV27 and TRBJ2-7; TRBD2 is a possible D gene (6 bases). V gave up 6 bases and J gave up 1 base, with 19 bases separating them. The germline CDR1 and CDR2 sequences are MNHEY and SMNVEV (reference sequence). There are 16 residues in the CDR3. The CDR3 loop is CASSFPAGLTSYEQYF. CDR3 sequence (DNA): TGTGCCAGCAGCTTCCCCGCGGGGTTAACATCCTACGAGCAGTACTTC.

The chain recombines TRBV2 with TRBJ2-1; 10 positions match TRBD1. With 7 bases clipped from V and 4 bases from J, the junction kept 13 bases outside the gene matches. There are 17 residues in the CDR3. Germline CDR1 is SNHLY and CDR2 is FYNNEI. Here the CDR3 DNA reads TGTGCCAGCAACCCTCGCGGGACAGGGGTTTTATACAATGAGCAGTTCTTC. Amino acids: CASNPRGTGVLYNEQFF.

The chain has TRBV10-3 and TRBJ2-7; 9 bases line up with TRBD1. The CDR3 is 15 residues long. The germline V gene has CDR1 ENHRY and CDR2 SYGVKD. Trimming at V came to 9 bases and at J to 6 bases, leaving 15 bases not matched to a gene. The DNA for the CDR3 is TGTGCCATTGGGAATTACAGGGGGCCGGGGGGCGAGCAGTACTTC. Its protein product is CAIGNYRGPGGEQYF.

This clone was seen only once. The chain links TRBV27 to TRBJ2-5; 9 nucleotides line up with TRBD2. CDR1 and CDR2 (germline): MNHEY, SMNVEV (reference sequence). The J segment lost 5 bases and the V segment lost 0 bases, leaving 13 bases of the junction unmatched. The CDR3 runs to 18 residues. In DNA form, the CDR3 reads TGTGCCAGCAGTTTATCCCCTACTATAGCGGGAGACGTGGAGACCCAGTACTTC. The encoded protein is CASSLSPTIAGDVETQYF.

This clone appeared many times. The chain is built from TRBV11-2 and TRBJ2-1; 7 bases are a match to TRBD2. The CDR3 is 15 residues long. V trimming: 5 bases; J trimming: 5 bases; junction bases outside the gene matches: 9. Germline CDR1 SGHAT, CDR2 FQNNGV. The CDR3, as DNA: TGTGCCAGCAGCCCTAGAGCGGGAAAGGACAATGAGCAGTTCTTC. It codes for CASSPRAGKDNEQFF.

This sequence joins TRBV7-2 and TRBJ2-2; no definite D call. The CDR3 runs to 14 residues. With 1 base removed from V and 3 bases from J, the gap between germline ends came to 6 bases. Germline values: CDR1 SGHTA, CDR2 FQGNSA. The CDR3 DNA reads TGTGCCAGCAGCTTAGGTGCGGACACCGGGGAGCTGTTTTTT. Residues: CASSLGADTGELFF.

The CDR3 loop is CASSELGRGSEQYF. The CDR3 nucleotides read TGTGCCAGCAGTGAGCTCGGCAGGGGTAGCGAGCAGTACTTC. V and J are TRBV6-1 and TRBJ2-7; D might be TRBD1 (6 bases). Trimming shortened V by 3 bases and J by 6 bases, and 15 bases separated the two germline ends. Germline CDR1 reads MNHNS; CDR2 reads SASEGT. CDR3 size: 14 residues.

This CDR3 is CASSSGLAGFNEQFF. CDR3 coding DNA: TGTGCCAGCAGCTCAGGACTAGCGGGATTCAATGAGCAGTTCTTC. The rearrangement links TRBV11-3 to TRBJ2-1; 12 bases line up with TRBD2. The CDR3 has 15 residues. CDR1 is SGHNT and CDR2 is YENEEA in the germline V gene. With 4 bases clipped from V and 6 bases from J, the junction kept 4 bases outside the gene matches.

This chain links TRBV7-9 with TRBJ1-1; D call uncertain. Germline loops: CDR1 SEHNR, CDR2 FQNEAQ (reference sequence). The germline V and J ends were trimmed by 4 bases and 3 bases, with 6 bases remaining between them. The CDR3 spans 12 residues. The CDR3 reads CASSWDDTEAFF. CDR3 DNA sequence: TGTGCCAGCAGCTGGGATGACACTGAAGCTTTCTTT.

The CDR3 DNA reads as TGTGCCAGCAGCGGGCGGGTACGGGACACAAGCTCCTACGAGCAGTACTTC. Its translation: CASSGRVRDTSSYEQYF. The chain joins TRBV6-4 to TRBJ2-7; TRBD1 might be the D (6 bases). V lost 6 bases and J 0 bases, leaving 21 bases between the germline ends. Germline CDR1 is MRHNA and CDR2 is SNTAGT. The CDR3 has 17 amino acids.

This clone was seen repeatedly, ten times or more. This chain links TRBV21-1 with TRBJ1-1; the table calls TRBD1, which could not be checked here. TRBV21-1 represents a pseudogene. The CDR3 consists of 14 residues. This chain's CDR3 is CASRPGQGNTEAFF. DNA for the CDR3: TGTGCCAGCAGGCCGGGACAGGGCAACACTGAAGCTTTCTTT.

V usage is TRBV28 and J usage is TRBJ1-3; possibly TRBD1 for D (5 bases). V was shortened by 6 bases and J by 3 bases, with 21 bases between the two germline ends. The CDR3 consists of 17 residues. Germline CDR1 MDHEN, CDR2 SYDVKM. CDR3 coding DNA: TGTGCCAGCAGCTCCTCCGGCGGGGGTTTGGTTGGAAACACCATATATTTT. Translation gives CASSSSGGGLVGNTIYF.

The chain recombines TRBV5-1 with TRBJ2-1; D unclear. CDR1 SGHRS and CDR2 YFSETQ come from the germline V gene. The CDR3 is made up of 15 amino acids. With 0 bases removed from V and 7 bases from J, the gap between germline ends came to 14 bases. The CDR3 DNA sequence: TGCGCCAGCAGCTTGGAGCGCCAGTATGGAAATGAGCAGTTCTTC. Residues: CASSLERQYGNEQFF.

V usage is TRBV4-2 and J usage is TRBJ2-5; 8 nucleotides match TRBD1. Losses at the gene ends were 1 base for V and 13 bases for J; bases not matched to a gene: 11. Per the germline V gene, CDR1 is LGHNA and CDR2 is YNFKEQ. The CDR3 covers 14 residues. The CDR3 spells CASSQGEFEGQVYF. The DNA of the CDR3 is TGTGCCAGCAGCCAAGGAGAGTTTGAGGGACAGGTGTACTTC.

This clone was picked up a small number of times. J is TRBJ2-2 and V is TRBV5-6; a weak D match, TRBD2 (6 bases). CDR1 is SGHDT and CDR2 is YYEEEE in the germline V gene. The CDR3 is made up of 15 amino acids. V shed 1 base and J shed 3 bases, with 10 bases lying between them. The CDR3 loop reads CASSLFGGDTGELFF. In DNA form, the CDR3 reads TGTGCCAGCAGCTTGTTCGGGGGTGACACCGGGGAGCTGTTTTTT.

The genes are TRBV28 and TRBJ2-5; D is ambiguous. This CDR3 region has 15 residues. The germline V gene encodes CDR1 MDHEN and CDR2 SYDVKM. The germline V and J ends were trimmed by 5 bases and 5 bases, with 18 bases remaining between them. For the CDR3, the DNA is TGTGCCAGCAGTCAGGACCGGGTTAAGGGTGAGACCCAGTACTTC. It is translated as CASSQDRVKGETQYF.